This T cell receptor beta chain appears in the sequencing data of a study of PD-L1 blockade in urothelial cancer. Overall study: Each blood sample yielded a median of about 150,000 T cells.

Patients in the study were battling locally advanced or metastatic urothelial carcinoma. Each patient gave between 1 and 8 samples, pretreatment and on-treatment. The sample holds one count of this clone. Clones were sequenced by immunoSEQ multiplex PCR, and TCRdb holds only the in-frame ones, with some missing. The sample consists of tens of thousands of clones, approximately 86% of them appearing once. The V segment lost 4 bases and the J segment 7 bases; nucleotides outside the gene matches: 12. CDR1 is MNHEY, CDR2 SMNVEV, per germline (reference sequence). The CDR3 is 15 residues long. This receptor was obtained from a man aged 55 to 70 with urothelial cancer. The rearrangement joins TRBV27 to TRBJ2-5; 7 positions match TRBD2. The sequenced sample was PBMCs, obtained around atezolizumab (anti-PD-L1) treatment. CDR3 sequence (DNA): TGTGCCAGCAGTTCAGTACTAGCGCCATTTGGGACCCAGTACTTC. It translates to CASSSVLAPFGTQYF.